The rows below give T cell receptor beta chains drawn from one sample of a study of blood T cell repertoires in COVID-19. Sequencing was performed with immunoSEQ multiplex PCR; in TCRdb, only in-frame clones are kept and a portion is missing. The sample holds about 180,000 clones, around 84% seen once. Sequencing was performed on peripheral blood. All receptors derive from a man aged 50 to 59 with active or convalescent COVID-19. Both conserved end residues are part of each CDR3. The D gene is left open where the match is weak. Size tells how often a clone was seen (once, few, many) or the class of an expanded clone, and some rows leave it out.

TRBJ2-1,TRBD1,TRBV19,14,-,TGTGCCAGTTCCCCCGGGACAGCTAACAATGAGCAGTTCTTC,CASSPGTANNEQFF
TRBJ1-1,-,TRBV24-1,15,few,TGTGCCACCGCGGGGGGGCAGGGGTTGAACACTGAAGCTTTCTTT,CATAGGQGLNTEAFF
TRBJ2-7,TRBD1,TRBV10-3,17,-,TGTGCCATCAGTGAGTACGGGGGACAGGTCGAATCCTACGAGCAGTACTTC,CAISEYGGQVESYEQYF
TRBJ1-3,TRBD1,TRBV12-3/TRBV12-4,13,-,TGTGCCAGCAGTCGGACAGGGGGAAACACCATATATTTT,CASSRTGGNTIYF
TRBJ2-7,TRBD1,TRBV4-1,17,-,TGCGCCAGCAGCCAAGGGGTCCCCGGGACAGGGTTCTACGAGCAGTACTTC,CASSQGVPGTGFYEQYF
TRBJ1-1,TRBD1,TRBV9,14,-,TGTGCCAGCAGCGTTGATATCGCAGGGGGTGAAGCTTTCTTT,CASSVDIAGGEAFF
TRBJ2-1,TRBD2,TRBV5-1,15,-,TGCGCCAGCAGCTTGGAGGGACTAGAATACAATGAGCAGTTCTTC,CASSLEGLEYNEQFF
TRBJ2-1,TRBD2,TRBV27,15,-,TGTGCCAGCAGAAGTAGCGGGAGGGCCCACAATGAGCAGTTCTTC,CASRSSGRAHNEQFF
TRBJ1-1,-,TRBV5-1,14,-,TGCGCCAGCAGCTTGGCCGGCGGGAACACTGAAGCTTTCTTT,CASSLAGGNTEAFF
TRBJ2-3,TRBD2,TRBV5-1,18,-,TGCGCCAGCAGCGATCCTAGCGGGGGGAAACCTAGCACAGATACGCAGTATTTT,CASSDPSGGKPSTDTQYF
TRBJ1-2,TRBD1,TRBV6-2/TRBV6-3,14,-,TGTGCCAGCAGTTATCGACAGGGCGTAAATGGCTACACCTTC,CASSYRQGVNGYTF
TRBJ1-5,-,TRBV6-5,13,-,TGTGCCAGCAGTTACGGGAGGGGTCAGCCCCAGCATTTT,CASSYGRGQPQHF
TRBJ2-1,-,TRBV19,15,-,TGTGCCAGTAGTATAGATATGAGGAAGTACAATGAGCAGTTCTTC,CASSIDMRKYNEQFF
TRBJ2-4,TRBD2,TRBV6-1,15,-,TGTGCCAGCAGTGAAAACCGGGAGGGCAAAAACATTCAGTACTTC,CASSENREGKNIQYF
TRBJ2-1,TRBD2,TRBV28,15,once,TGTGCCAGCAGTTTAGGGGCTAGCGGATACAATGAGCAGTTCTTC,CASSLGASGYNEQFF
TRBJ1-6,TRBD1,TRBV10-1,14,-,TGCGCCAGCAGGAGGGACAGGGGTGACTCACCCCTCCACTTT,CASRRDRGDSPLHF
TRBJ1-3,TRBD1,TRBV19,16,once,TGTGCCAGTAGTGGACAGGGGATAGGCTCTGGAAACACCATATATTTT,CASSGQGIGSGNTIYF
TRBJ2-7,TRBD2,TRBV15,11,-,TGTGCCACCAACCTGGGGACTAGAAAAACCTTC,CATNLGTRKTF
TRBJ1-5,-,TRBV4-2,18,-,TGTGCCAGCAGCCAATCACCTGGAGCAGGGGCCCTCAATCAGCCCCAGCATTTT,CASSQSPGAGALNQPQHF
TRBJ1-2,-,TRBV29-1,12,-,TGCAGCGCAGCGTCGGCCGATCGGGGCTACACCTTC,CSAASADRGYTF
TRBJ2-7,TRBD1,TRBV19,15,-,TGTGCCAGTAGTATCTGGGGACAGGGGGCTTACGAGCAGTACTTC,CASSIWGQGAYEQYF
TRBJ1-6,-,TRBV28,16,-,TGTGCCAGCAGTGTCCGAGGGGGGGACTATAATTCACCCCTCCACTTT,CASSVRGGDYNSPLHF
TRBJ2-4,-,TRBV9,15,-,TGTGCCAGCAGCGTAGGGGATAGCGGAAAAAACATTCAGTACTTC,CASSVGDSGKNIQYF
TRBJ2-7,TRBD2,TRBV7-8,16,-,TGTGCCAGCAGCTTAGTTCCTAGCGGGAACTCCTACGAGCAGTACTTC,CASSLVPSGNSYEQYF
TRBJ1-6,-,TRBV6-5,14,-,TGTGCCAGCAGTTACGGGGGGATAGGTTCACCCCTCCACTTT,CASSYGGIGSPLHF
TRBJ2-2,-,TRBV6-5,16,-,TGTGCCAGCAGTTACTCGTCGCCAGGGAACACCGGGGAGCTGTTTTTT,CASSYSSPGNTGELFF
TRBJ2-1,-,TRBV2,14,-,TGTGCCAGCAGTGGGACAAGCTCCTACAATGAGCAGTTCTTC,CASSGTSSYNEQFF
TRBJ1-4,TRBD1,TRBV2,14,once,TGTGCCGGCAGGACAGGGCCCACTAATGAAAAACTGTTTTTT,CAGRTGPTNEKLFF
TRBJ1-1,TRBD1,TRBV19,17,-,TGTGCCAGTAGTATGTCCTATGGACAGGGAGGTACCACTGAAGCTTTCTTT,CASSMSYGQGGTTEAFF
TRBJ1-5,-,TRBV7-2,13,-,TGTGCCAGCAGCCCTCGGACGGGGCAGCCCCAGCATTTT,CASSPRTGQPQHF
TRBJ1-1,-,TRBV6-2/TRBV6-3,14,-,TGTGCCAGCAGTGACACAGGGAGATGGACTGAAGCTTTCTTT,CASSDTGRWTEAFF
TRBJ2-2,TRBD1,TRBV11-3,15,-,TGTGCCAGCAGCTTAGGACAGGGTTGGACCGGGGAGCTGTTTTTT,CASSLGQGWTGELFF
TRBJ1-5,-,TRBV30,14,once,TGTGCCCCCTGTCTTGGGGGGGGTAATCAGCCCCAGCATTTT,CAPCLGGGNQPQHF
TRBJ2-7,TRBD1,TRBV6-2/TRBV6-3,15,-,TGTGCCAGCAGTTCCTCCCAGACAGGGTCCTACGAGCAGTACTTC,CASSSSQTGSYEQYF
TRBJ2-5,TRBD2,TRBV10-3,14,-,TGTGCCACCCAGGGATCTAGCGGGCAAGAGACCCAGTACTTC,CATQGSSGQETQYF
TRBJ2-1,TRBD2,TRBV6-2/TRBV6-3,16,-,TGTGCCAGCAGTTATGATCTAGCGGGAGGGGGTAATGAGCAGTTCTTC,CASSYDLAGGGNEQFF
TRBJ2-1,TRBD2,TRBV29-1,19,-,TGCAGCGTTGAAGAACGACAGGTTCTACCGGGACTAGCTATAGATGAGCAGTTCTTC,CSVEERQVLPGLAIDEQFF
TRBJ1-1,-,TRBV9,12,-,TGTGCCAGCAGCGGAGGGCACACTGAAGCTTTCTTT,CASSGGHTEAFF
TRBJ1-2,TRBD1,TRBV27,16,-,TGTGCCAGCAGTTTTCGGCTGGCAGGGGGTTGGAATGGCTACACCTTC,CASSFRLAGGWNGYTF
TRBJ1-5,TRBD1,TRBV9,13,-,TGTGCCAGCAGCGTAGGACAGGGGGGACCCCAGCATTTT,CASSVGQGGPQHF
TRBJ1-1,TRBD1,TRBV25-1,15,-,TGTGCCAGCAGTGAATATAGGGGGCGCGGTACTGAAGCTTTCTTT,CASSEYRGRGTEAFF
TRBJ1-3,-,TRBV19,17,-,TGTGCCAGTAGTATCGTCGGGGGGGAGGCGGCTGGAAACACCATATATTTT,CASSIVGGEAAGNTIYF
TRBJ2-2,-,TRBV7-9,15,-,TGTGTCAGCAGCTTAGGAGGACTTATTACCGGGGAGCTGTTTTTT,CVSSLGGLITGELFF
TRBJ1-4,-,TRBV27,16,-,TGTGCCAGCAGTTCCGCTAAGAGTGCAACTAATGAAAAACTGTTTTTT,CASSSAKSATNEKLFF
TRBJ1-4,-,TRBV27,13,-,TGTGCCAGCAGGGGAGTACCTAATGAAAAACTGTTTTTT,CASRGVPNEKLFF
TRBJ1-3,-,TRBV28,14,-,TGTGCCAGCAGTTTATCTGGAGGTGGAAACACCATATATTTT,CASSLSGGGNTIYF
TRBJ2-2,TRBD2,TRBV11-3,17,-,TGTGCCAGCAGCTTAAGTACTAGCGGGCTGAACACCGGGGAGCTGTTTTTT,CASSLSTSGLNTGELFF
TRBJ2-2,-,TRBV9,14,-,TGTGCCAGCAGCGTAGGGCAGAACACCGGGGAGCTGTTTTTT,CASSVGQNTGELFF
TRBJ2-3,TRBD1,TRBV7-8,15,once,TGTGCCAGCAGCTTAGGAACAGGGGAAACAGATACGCAGTATTTT,CASSLGTGETDTQYF
TRBJ1-1,-,TRBV30,14,few,TGTGCCTGGAGTGTAATTACTGACCTAGCTGAAGCTTTCTTT,CAWSVITDLAEAFF
TRBJ1-1,-,TRBV24-1,14,-,TGTGCCACCAGTGAAAGCGGGGGGTACGCTGAAGCTTTCTTT,CATSESGGYAEAFF
TRBJ1-2,-,TRBV2,12,many,TGTGCCAGCAGAACGAGTCAACTAGGCTACACCTTC,CASRTSQLGYTF
TRBJ2-7,TRBD2,TRBV5-4,15,once,TGTGCCAGCAGCTTGGTGGCTAGCGGGAACTACGAGCAGTACTTC,CASSLVASGNYEQYF
TRBJ1-1,-,TRBV25-1,16,once,TGTGCCAGCACCAGGAAGGGAGCAGGGGTTGTCACTGAAGCTTTCTTT,CASTRKGAGVVTEAFF
TRBJ2-1,-,TRBV10-3,13,-,TGTGCCATCAGAGCGGGCGGGGACAATGAGCAGTTCTTC,CAIRAGGDNEQFF
TRBJ1-2,-,TRBV20-1,11,-,TGCAGTGCTAGAGGTACTTATGGCTACACCTTC,CSARGTYGYTF
TRBJ2-7,TRBD2,TRBV27,14,-,TGTGCCAGCAGTGGCGGGGGGGAATGGACCGAGCAGTACTTC,CASSGGGEWTEQYF
TRBJ2-2,TRBD1,TRBV25-1,15,once,TGTGCCAGCAGTGACGGGACAGGGTTCACCGGGGAGCTGTTTTTT,CASSDGTGFTGELFF
TRBJ2-3,-,TRBV28,14,-,TGTGCCAGCAGCAGCGGCAGATATACAGATACGCAGTATTTT,CASSSGRYTDTQYF